These 30 T cell receptor beta chains share one sample of origin, sequenced in a study of spatial heterogeneity in lung cancer. Each CDR3 protein is one row after TCRdb ran MiXCR on the 5' RACE reads. The sample includes about 15,000 distinct CDR3 sequences, approximately 8.5% of them seen just once. As to time point: sample taken at primary tumor resection. Unsorted whole RNA samples from tumor, nontumor lung or frozen PBMC were sequenced. The sequenced sample was PBMCs, obtained at surgery. The receptors come from a female donor with early-stage non-small cell lung cancer.

This clonotype was seen only a few times. The chain couples TRBV7-2 to TRBJ1-1; D is ambiguous. The CDR3 sequence is 18 residues long. Germline CDR1 and CDR2: SGHTA and FQGNSA. Trimming stripped 1 base from V and 5 bases from J, with 23 bases between. CDR3 nucleotide sequence: TGTGCCAGCAGCTTAGTGAGGGTGGCGGGGTCGGCGAGGACTGAAGCTTTCTTT. Translated: CASSLVRVAGSARTEAFF.

In its sample, this clonotype is medium-sized. V is TRBV5-1 and J is TRBJ2-1, with D tentatively TRBD1 (7 bases). Germline CDR1 reads SGHRS; CDR2 reads YFSETQ. CDR3 length equals 16 residues. Trimming took off 4 bases at V and 7 bases at J, with 21 bases between the two ends. CDR3 sequence: CASSPTSEGAQNEQFF. The CDR3, as DNA: TGCGCCAGCAGCCCCACGTCGGAGGGGGCGCAGAATGAGCAGTTCTTC.

The genes are TRBV2 and TRBJ2-2; TRBD1 is a possible D gene (5 bases). V was pared by 3 bases and J by 2 bases, with 13 bases between. CDR3 length equals 16 residues. CDR1 is SNHLY and CDR2 is FYNNEI in the germline V gene. This CDR3 is CASSDQGARNTGELFF. In DNA, the CDR3 is TGTGCCAGCAGTGATCAAGGGGCGCGAAACACCGGGGAGCTGTTTTTT. The variable domain in full, with the rest retrieved from reference TRBV2 and TRBJ2-2, is EPEVTQTPSHQVTQMGQEVILRCVPISNHLYFYWYRQILGQKVEFLVSFYNNEISEKSEIFDDQFSVERPDGSNFTLKIRSTKLEDSAMYFCASSDQGARNTGELFFGEGSRLTVL.

This clonotype was counted ten times or more. This rearrangement joins TRBV6-5 to TRBJ2-2; D is unresolved. The CDR3 is 14 residues long. V lost 0 bases and J 2 bases, leaving 4 bases between the germline ends. The germline V gene encodes CDR1 MNHEY and CDR2 SVGAGI. CDR3 sequence: CASSYSLNTGELFF. The CDR3 coding sequence is TGTGCCAGCAGTTACTCACTAAACACCGGGGAGCTGTTTTTT.

This clonotype was seen a few times. The V call is TRBV5-1, the J call TRBJ2-2; no firm D call. V lost 0 bases and J lost 1, with 10 bases in between. This CDR3 is 16 amino acids long. Germline CDR1 is SGHRS and CDR2 is YFSETQ. CDR3 coding DNA: TGCGCCAGCAGCTTGGTTCCGATCGGGAACACCGGGGAGCTGTTTTTT. It codes for CASSLVPIGNTGELFF.

There are a few counts of this clonotype. This chain connects TRBV29-1 to TRBJ1-1, with D perhaps matching TRBD1 (6 bases). Germline values: CDR1 SQVTM, CDR2 ANQGSEA. The CDR3 length is 13 residues. Trimming left V 7 bases short and J 0 bases short, with 12 bases between. In nucleotides, the CDR3 is TGCAGCGGAGGACAGTTTATGAACACTGAAGCTTTCTTT. Translated, it gives CSGGQFMNTEAFF.

This chain uses TRBV5-6 with TRBJ1-5; 10 bases are a match to TRBD1. The V segment lost 4 bases and the J segment 5 bases; nucleotides outside the gene matches: 3. CDR3 length: 14 amino acids. CDR1 SGHDT and CDR2 YYEEEE come from the germline V gene. CDR3 sequence reads: CASSTGTGDQPQHF. Here the CDR3 DNA reads TGTGCCAGCAGCACCGGGACAGGGGATCAGCCCCAGCATTTT.

As concerns this clonotype: One base away lies a much larger clone, so this may be a sequencing read error. In DNA, the CDR3 is TGTGCCAGCAGCCAAGAGAGGGTCGGTATCGGCAGCTACTATGGCTACACCTTC. As protein: CASSQERVGIGSYYGYTF. The V gene is TRBV4-2, the J gene TRBJ1-2; D gene ambiguous. CDR1 LGHNA and CDR2 YNFKEQ come from the germline V gene. This CDR3 is built from 18 residues. Trimming took off 0 bases at V and 3 bases at J, with 20 bases between the two ends.

This clonotype was counted at least ten times. The J gene is TRBJ1-1, the V gene TRBV6-6; D gene uncertain. V was clipped by 5 bases and J by 3 bases, with 13 bases between them. The CDR3 consists of 14 residues. Looked up from germline, CDR1 is MNHNY and CDR2 is SVGAGI (reference sequence). The CDR3 coding sequence is TGTGCCAGCAGTGCCGGGTCCTCCTACACTGAAGCTTTCTTT. Its protein product is CASSAGSSYTEAFF.

By sample share, this clonotype is medium-sized (0.01 to 0.1%). This chain connects TRBV4-1 to TRBJ2-3; D call uncertain. V dropped 4 bases and J dropped 1 base, with 12 bases sitting between them. The CDR3 totals 15 residues. In germline, CDR1 is MGHRA, CDR2 YSYEKL. In DNA form, the CDR3 reads TGCGCCAGCAGCCCCCGGCGGTCCCGCACAGATACGCAGTATTTT. It codes for CASSPRRSRTDTQYF.

Many counts were recorded for this clonotype. The J gene is TRBJ1-1, the V gene TRBV19; D unclear. The V and J ends lost 3 bases and 6 bases respectively, with 14 bases between them. This CDR3 contains 14 residues. The germline V gene encodes CDR1 LNHDA and CDR2 SQIVND (reference sequence). The CDR3 region has the DNA TGTGCCAGTAGTATTCCCCTCCGGATCTCTGAAGCTTTCTTT. Amino acid sequence: CASSIPLRISEAFF.

There are many counts of this clonotype. The chain recombines TRBV2 with TRBJ2-2, with D possibly TRBD1 on 6 matching bases. The CDR3 length is 18 residues. Looked up from germline, CDR1 is SNHLY and CDR2 is FYNNEI. Trimming took 7 bases from V and 1 from J, leaving 22 bases between them. CDR3 nucleotide sequence: TGTGCCAGCATGAGGGACATGGCGGGTACATTGAACACCGGGGAGCTGTTTTTT. Protein: CASMRDMAGTLNTGELFF.

This clonotype was detected many times. This rearrangement joins TRBV11-2 to TRBJ2-7, with TRBD1 matching over 7 bases. Germline CDR1 and CDR2: SGHAT and FQNNGV. The CDR3 runs 15 residues. Trimming cost V 5 bases and J 6 bases; bases outside gene matches: 13. CDR3: CASSGGEGAWSEQYF. As DNA, the CDR3 is TGTGCCAGCAGCGGTGGTGAGGGGGCCTGGAGCGAGCAGTACTTC. Together with reference TRBV11-2 and TRBJ2-7, the CDR3 gives the full variable domain: EAGVAQSPRYKIIEKRQSVAFWCNPISGHATLYWYQQILGQGPKLLIQFQNNGVVDDSQLPKDRFSAERLKGVDSTLKIQPAKLEDSAVYLCASSGGEGAWSEQYFGPGTRLTVT.

Only a few counts were recorded for this clonotype. The V call is TRBV7-9, the J call TRBJ2-7; D may correspond to TRBD1 or TRBD2 (6 bases each). Germline assignment: CDR1 SEHNR and CDR2 FQNEAQ (reference sequence). CDR3 size: 16 residues. V was pared by 1 base and J by 0 bases, with 13 bases between. CDR3 sequence reads: CASSLVRGPSSYEQYF. The CDR3 DNA reads as TGTGCCAGCAGCTTAGTTCGGGGGCCCAGCTCCTACGAGCAGTACTTC.

In its sample, this clonotype was seen many times. The V and J genes are TRBV6-1 and TRBJ2-1; 10 bases match TRBD1. CDR3 length equals 18 residues. V trimming: 4 bases; J trimming: 4 bases; junction bases outside the gene matches: 13. The germline V gene encodes CDR1 MNHNS and CDR2 SASEGT. DNA of the CDR3: TGTGCCAGCAGTGCACGACAGGGGGCAGGGGGTCTTTACAATGAGCAGTTCTTC. It encodes CASSARQGAGGLYNEQFF.

This clonotype has a count of ten or more. The chain recombines TRBV4-1 with TRBJ2-1; 11 bases map to TRBD2. Trimming removed 0 bases from V and 9 bases from J; junction bases left unmatched: 13. This CDR3 is 18 amino acids long. Looked up from germline, CDR1 is MGHRA and CDR2 is YSYEKL. The DNA of the CDR3 is TGCGCCAGCAGCCAAGATCTAAGGAATAGCGGGAGGGCCACTGAGCAGTTCTTC. As protein: CASSQDLRNSGRATEQFF.

Comment on this clonotype: A much bigger clone sits one base away, suggesting this may be a read error. The J gene is TRBJ2-1, the V gene TRBV29-1; D is ambiguous. Trimming removed 8 bases at V and 6 bases at J, with 20 bases between. Germline V CDR1 and CDR2: SQVTM, ANQGSEA. CDR3 length: 14 residues. The CDR3 is CSTKTGRGGNEQFF. CDR3 bases: TGCAGCACAAAGACGGGCAGAGGTGGCAATGAGCAGTTCTTC.

V usage is TRBV4-1 and J usage is TRBJ2-1, with D tentatively TRBD2 (6 bases). With 3 bases removed from V and 2 bases from J, the gap between germline ends came to 14 bases. CDR1 is MGHRA and CDR2 is YSYEKL in the germline V gene. The CDR3 sequence is 16 residues long. CDR3 loop: CASSQALGGTYNEQFF. CDR3 bases: TGCGCCAGCAGCCAGGCCCTTGGAGGGACCTACAATGAGCAGTTCTTC.

This clonotype was picked up many times. The chain uses TRBV6-1 and TRBJ1-2, with D tentatively TRBD1 (5 bases). This CDR3 contains 15 residues. Trimming left V 5 bases short and J 6 bases short, with 19 bases between. Germline assignment: CDR1 MNHNS and CDR2 SASEGT. DNA of the CDR3: TGTGCCAGCAGTTTCCGACAGCCGTTGTCGGATGGCTACACCTTC. Amino acids: CASSFRQPLSDGYTF.

This clonotype came up many times. CDR3 DNA sequence: TGCGCCAGCAGCTTGGGGGGGACAGCGCATGGCTACACCTTC. Its protein product is CASSLGGTAHGYTF. The chain carries TRBV5-1 and TRBJ1-2; 7 bases are a match to TRBD1. Germline values: CDR1 SGHRS, CDR2 YFSETQ. This CDR3 spans 14 amino acids. Trimming at V came to 0 bases and at J to 6 bases, leaving 5 bases not matched to a gene. The full variable domain, rest sourced from reference TRBV5-1 and TRBJ1-2, is KAGVTQTPRYLIKTRGQQVTLSCSPISGHRSVSWYQQTPGQGLQFLFEYFSETQRNKGNFPGRFSGRQFSNSRSEMNVSTLELGDSALYLCASSLGGTAHGYTFGSGTRLTVV.

At least ten counts were recorded for this clonotype. This chain joins TRBV5-4 and TRBJ2-5; 8 nucleotides match TRBD1. The germline V gene encodes CDR1 SGHNT and CDR2 YYREEE (reference sequence). This CDR3 spans 14 amino acids. J gave up 2 bases and V 1 base, and 1 base lay outside the gene matches. The chain's CDR3 is CASSLQGAQETQYF. CDR3 sequence (DNA): TGTGCCAGCAGCTTGCAGGGGGCTCAAGAGACCCAGTACTTC.

The CDR3 loop is CASSTVGDKQYF. Written as DNA, the CDR3 is TGTGCCAGTAGTACCGTGGGGGATAAGCAGTACTTC. The chain joins TRBV19 to TRBJ2-7; D tentatively fits TRBD1 or TRBD2 (5 bases each). The V end was cut by 4 bases, the J end by 8 bases, with 12 bases between. CDR3 size: 12 residues. The germline CDR1 and CDR2 sequences are LNHDA and SQIVND (reference sequence). The full variable domain, completed using reference TRBV19 and TRBJ2-7, is DGGITQSPKYLFRKEGQNVTLSCEQNLNHDAMYWYRQDPGQGLRLIYYSQIVNDFQKGDIAEGYSVSREKKESFPLTVTSAQKNPTAFYLCASSTVGDKQYFGPGTRLTVT.

This clonotype was counted many times. The CDR3 DNA reads as TGTGCCAGTAGTATAACCGGGGCTTATAGCAATCAGCCCCAGCATTTT. Translated, it gives CASSITGAYSNQPQHF. V gene TRBV19 combines with J gene TRBJ1-5, with D maybe TRBD1 (5 bases). Trimming shortened V by 2 bases and J by 0 bases, and 11 bases separated the two germline ends. The CDR3 totals 16 residues. Germline CDR1 LNHDA, CDR2 SQIVND (reference sequence).

This clonotype was detected many times. The chain employs TRBV5-1 and TRBJ2-3, with 9 bases fitting TRBD2. V dropped 8 bases and J dropped 3; count of bases not matched to a gene: 4. The CDR3 is made up of 13 amino acids. The germline V gene has CDR1 SGHRS and CDR2 YFSETQ. The CDR3 here is CASLAGETDTQYF. CDR3 nucleotides: TGCGCCAGTTTAGCGGGAGAAACAGATACGCAGTATTTT.

This clonotype was counted only a few times. The chain links TRBV7-9 to TRBJ2-6; unclear D gene. CDR1 and CDR2 (germline): SEHNR, FQNEAQ (reference sequence). CDR3 size: 15 residues. V gave up 3 bases and J gave up 2 bases, with 8 bases separating them. This CDR3 reads CASSFLETGANVLTF. For the CDR3, the DNA is TGTGCCAGCAGCTTTTTGGAGACTGGGGCCAACGTCCTGACTTTC.

This clonotype turned up a few times. This chain uses TRBV13 with TRBJ1-3; D might be TRBD1 (5 bases). CDR3 length equals 16 residues. The V end lost 5 bases, the J end lost 0 bases, and 14 bases lay between the germline ends. CDR1 and CDR2 from the germline V gene are PRHDT and FYEKMQ (reference sequence). CDR3 DNA: TGTGCCAGCAGCCCGAGACAGACGAGCTCTGGAAACACCATATATTTT. It yields the protein CASSPRQTSSGNTIYF.

This clonotype was observed at least ten times. The J gene is TRBJ2-7, the V gene TRBV3-1; 8 nucleotides align to TRBD1. Germline V gene sequence: CDR1 LGHDT, CDR2 YNNKEL (reference sequence). This CDR3 is 14 amino acids long. The J segment lost 6 bases and the V segment lost 5 bases, leaving 9 bases of the junction unmatched. CDR3 loop: CASSGQGFRSEQYF. CDR3 DNA: TGTGCCAGCAGCGGACAGGGCTTTAGAAGCGAGCAGTACTTC.

The chain links TRBV4-1 to TRBJ1-5; unclear D gene. The V end lost 0 bases, the J end lost 7 bases, and 16 bases lay between the germline ends. The CDR3 length is 16 residues. Germline V CDR1 and CDR2: MGHRA, YSYEKL. DNA of the CDR3: TGCGCCAGCAGCCAAGAATTAGCGAGGGAGGGCCAGCCCCAGCATTTT. It yields the protein CASSQELAREGQPQHF.

This clonotype was seen ten or more times. The genes are TRBV27 and TRBJ2-3; a possible D gene is TRBD2 (6 bases). Looked up from germline, CDR1 is MNHEY and CDR2 is SMNVEV (reference sequence). The CDR3 runs to 16 residues. V was cut by 4 bases and J by 7 bases, with 21 bases left in between. The CDR3: CASSSSDPIGRYTQYF. CDR3 coding DNA: TGTGCCAGCAGTTCCTCGGACCCCATAGGGAGGTATACGCAGTATTTT.

This clonotype was seen repeatedly, ten times or more. The chain recombines TRBV5-4 with TRBJ1-5; possibly TRBD1 for D (5 bases). CDR3 length: 13 amino acids. Germline loops: CDR1 SGHNT, CDR2 YYREEE (reference sequence). The ends were cut back, 5 bases at V and 8 bases at J, with 14 bases in the middle. This chain's CDR3 is CASRSVAGEPQHF. The CDR3 coding sequence is TGTGCCAGCAGGTCCGTCGCGGGGGAGCCCCAGCATTTT. The entire variable domain, with the rest obtained from reference TRBV5-4 and TRBJ1-5, is as follows: ETGVTQSPTHLIKTRGQQVTLRCSSQSGHNTVSWYQQALGQGPQFIFQYYREEENGRGNFPPRFSGLQFPNYSSELNVNALELDDSALYLCASRSVAGEPQHFGDGTRLSIL.